The rows below give T cell receptor beta chains drawn from one sample of a study of cytomegalovirus exposure and HLA in healthy donors. Clones were sequenced by immunoSEQ multiplex PCR, and TCRdb holds only the in-frame ones, with some missing. The table includes over 85,000 clones, around four fifths detected once. The sample taken for sequencing was PBMCs. Source of these receptors: a middle-aged man in good health and CMV-seronegative. CDR3s include the opening cysteine and the closing phenylalanine or tryptophan. D genes are given only for firm matches.

d_gene: -; v_gene: TRBV9; j_gene: TRBJ1-3; CDR3aa: CASSPQGLSHSGNTIYF; CDR3nt: TGTGCCAGCAGCCCCCAGGGCTTGTCCCACTCTGGAAACACCATATATTTT
d_gene: -; v_gene: TRBV4-1; j_gene: TRBJ2-1; CDR3aa: CASSQVPGSHEQFF; CDR3nt: TGCGCCAGCAGCCAAGTCCCGGGGAGTCATGAGCAGTTCTTC
d_gene: TRBD2; v_gene: TRBV7-9; j_gene: TRBJ2-7; CDR3aa: CASSLGGLAVYEQYF; CDR3nt: TGTGCCAGCAGCTTGGGGGGACTAGCGGTGTACGAGCAGTACTTC
d_gene: TRBD1; v_gene: TRBV19; j_gene: TRBJ2-7; CDR3aa: CASSIGQGVAYEQYF; CDR3nt: TGTGCCAGTAGTATAGGACAGGGGGTGGCCTACGAGCAGTACTTC
d_gene: TRBD2; v_gene: TRBV28; j_gene: TRBJ2-2; CDR3aa: CASSLPPGGGALSGELFF; CDR3nt: TGTGCCAGCAGTCTACCCCCCGGCGGGGGGGCCCTGTCCGGGGAGCTGTTTTTT
d_gene: -; v_gene: TRBV13; j_gene: TRBJ2-1; CDR3aa: CASSSYNEQFF; CDR3nt: TGTGCCAGCAGCTCGTACAATGAGCAGTTCTTC
d_gene: TRBD2; v_gene: TRBV5-1; j_gene: TRBJ2-3; CDR3aa: CASSSSGLAGITDTQYF; CDR3nt: TGCGCCAGCAGCTCGTCCGGACTAGCGGGGATCACAGATACGCAGTATTTT
d_gene: -; v_gene: TRBV11-3; j_gene: TRBJ1-6; CDR3aa: CASSLGANSPLHF; CDR3nt: TGTGCCAGCAGCTTAGGGGCAAATTCACCCCTCCACTTT
d_gene: TRBD1; v_gene: TRBV7-3; j_gene: TRBJ2-7; CDR3aa: CASSLQGADEQYF; CDR3nt: TGTGCCAGCAGCCTACAGGGGGCGGACGAGCAGTACTTC
d_gene: -; v_gene: TRBV5-4; j_gene: TRBJ2-7; CDR3aa: CASSRSSARSYEQYF; CDR3nt: TGTGCCAGCAGCCGGAGTTCGGCCCGGTCCTACGAGCAGTACTTC
d_gene: -; v_gene: TRBV5-1; j_gene: TRBJ2-2; CDR3aa: CASSLVPVAGELFF; CDR3nt: TGCGCCAGCAGCTTGGTACCGGTCGCCGGGGAGCTGTTTTTT